The rows below give T cell receptor beta chains drawn from one sample of a study of OX40 agonist ivuxolimab in advanced cancers. Assay: immunoSEQ multiplex PCR; the TCRdb copy retains only in-frame clones and omits some. Of some 100,000 clones in the sample, nearly 90% were seen once. The material was CD4+ or CD8+ T cells sorted from blood, obtained in a trial of the OX40 agonist ivuxolimab. These receptor sequences come from an adult with an advanced solid tumor such as melanoma, head and neck, liver or kidney cancer. Both conserved end residues are part of each CDR3. A D gene is named only where the DNA matches it firmly. The size of a clone is reported for some rows only, either as once, few or many, or as a class for expanded clones.

D gene: TRBD2; clone size: -; V gene: TRBV4-1; J gene: TRBJ2-1; CDR3 length: 15; CDR3 DNA: TGCGCCAGCAGCCGCAGCGGGGGGTCCGGGAATGAGCAGTTCTTC; CDR3 protein: CASSRSGGSGNEQFF
D gene: -; clone size: -; V gene: TRBV5-1; J gene: TRBJ2-7; CDR3 length: 16; CDR3 DNA: TGCGCCAGCAGCTTGGTCCCGGCAGATAGCTCCTACGAGCAGTACTTC; CDR3 protein: CASSLVPADSSYEQYF
D gene: -; clone size: -; V gene: TRBV5-1; J gene: TRBJ2-7; CDR3 length: 15; CDR3 DNA: TGCGCCAGCAGCTTGGAGCTATCTCCAGGGCACGAGCAGTACTTC; CDR3 protein: CASSLELSPGHEQYF
D gene: -; clone size: few; V gene: TRBV25-1; J gene: TRBJ1-1; CDR3 length: 14; CDR3 DNA: TGTGCCAGCAGCGGGACGCCCATGAACACTGAAGCTTTCTTT; CDR3 protein: CASSGTPMNTEAFF
D gene: TRBD1; clone size: -; V gene: TRBV27; J gene: TRBJ2-2; CDR3 length: 14; CDR3 DNA: TGTGCCAGCAGAACCCCAGGGGGCCCCGGGGAGCTGTTTTTT; CDR3 protein: CASRTPGGPGELFF
D gene: -; clone size: -; V gene: TRBV7-2; J gene: TRBJ2-5; CDR3 length: 12; CDR3 DNA: TGTGCCAGCAGCTTAGCGGGGAGCATGGAGTACTTC; CDR3 protein: CASSLAGSMEYF
D gene: TRBD2; clone size: -; V gene: TRBV6-5; J gene: TRBJ2-7; CDR3 length: 14; CDR3 DNA: TGTGCCAGCAGTTACTCGCGACTAGCGGGAGAGTTGTACTTC; CDR3 protein: CASSYSRLAGELYF
D gene: -; clone size: -; V gene: TRBV20-1; J gene: TRBJ2-5; CDR3 length: 10; CDR3 DNA: TGCAGTGCTGCCCAAGAGACCCAGTACTTC; CDR3 protein: CSAAQETQYF
D gene: TRBD1; clone size: -; V gene: TRBV19; J gene: TRBJ2-5; CDR3 length: 14; CDR3 DNA: TGTGCCAGCCAAGACAGGGGAGGAGGAGAGACCCAGTACTTC; CDR3 protein: CASQDRGGGETQYF
D gene: -; clone size: -; V gene: TRBV19; J gene: TRBJ1-5; CDR3 length: 14; CDR3 DNA: TGTGCCAGTAGTATCAGGCGGTACAATCAGCCCCAGCATTTT; CDR3 protein: CASSIRRYNQPQHF
D gene: -; clone size: -; V gene: TRBV4-2; J gene: TRBJ2-7; CDR3 length: 13; CDR3 DNA: TGTGCCAGCAGAAACAACAGGGTCTACGAGCAGTACTTC; CDR3 protein: CASRNNRVYEQYF
D gene: -; clone size: -; V gene: TRBV25-1; J gene: TRBJ2-1; CDR3 length: 16; CDR3 DNA: TGTGCCAGCAGTCGTACGACAGGGAGGACCTACAATGAGCAGTTCTTC; CDR3 protein: CASSRTTGRTYNEQFF
D gene: TRBD2; clone size: -; V gene: TRBV14; J gene: TRBJ2-5; CDR3 length: 16; CDR3 DNA: TGTGCCAGCAGCCAAGATCGGGCTAGCGGGAGAGAGACCCAGTACTTC; CDR3 protein: CASSQDRASGRETQYF
D gene: -; clone size: -; V gene: TRBV6-6; J gene: TRBJ1-2; CDR3 length: 13; CDR3 DNA: -; CDR3 protein: CASSSSGMGGYTF
D gene: TRBD1; clone size: -; V gene: TRBV5-1; J gene: TRBJ1-1; CDR3 length: 14; CDR3 DNA: TGCGCCAGCAGCTCCGACGGGACAGGGCCTGAAGCTTTCTTT; CDR3 protein: CASSSDGTGPEAFF
D gene: -; clone size: -; V gene: TRBV29-1; J gene: TRBJ2-3; CDR3 length: 12; CDR3 DNA: TGCAGCGTCCAACTTATGGGAGATACGCAGTATTTT; CDR3 protein: CSVQLMGDTQYF
D gene: -; clone size: -; V gene: TRBV5-4; J gene: TRBJ2-2; CDR3 length: 14; CDR3 DNA: TGTGCCAGCCTGGGGCCAGCCGGGACCGGGGAGCTGTTTTTT; CDR3 protein: CASLGPAGTGELFF
D gene: -; clone size: -; V gene: TRBV19; J gene: TRBJ2-7; CDR3 length: 18; CDR3 DNA: TGTGCCAGTAGTATAGGAACAGGGTCGTCCATCGCCCCCCACGAGCAGTACTTC; CDR3 protein: CASSIGTGSSIAPHEQYF
D gene: -; clone size: -; V gene: TRBV19; J gene: TRBJ1-5; CDR3 length: 14; CDR3 DNA: TGTGCCAGTAGTAACCCCGACAGCAATCAGCCCCAGCATTTT; CDR3 protein: CASSNPDSNQPQHF
D gene: TRBD2; clone size: once; V gene: TRBV9; J gene: TRBJ2-1; CDR3 length: 13; CDR3 DNA: TGTGCCAGCAGCGTAGTAGCGGGAGGAATGCAGTTCTTC; CDR3 protein: CASSVVAGGMQFF
D gene: -; clone size: -; V gene: TRBV10-1; J gene: TRBJ1-1; CDR3 length: 15; CDR3 DNA: TGCGCCAGCAGTGGGGGCCAGGGCGCGGGGGCTGAAGCTTTCTTT; CDR3 protein: CASSGGQGAGAEAFF
D gene: -; clone size: -; V gene: TRBV27; J gene: TRBJ2-3; CDR3 length: 13; CDR3 DNA: TGTGCCAGCAGCGACTGGGCGACAGATACGCAGTATTTT; CDR3 protein: CASSDWATDTQYF
D gene: -; clone size: -; V gene: TRBV30; J gene: TRBJ2-7; CDR3 length: 16; CDR3 DNA: TGTGCCTGGAGCCCTCCCGGGACTGTGAGCTCCTACGAGCAGTACTTC; CDR3 protein: CAWSPPGTVSSYEQYF
D gene: TRBD1; clone size: -; V gene: TRBV6-1; J gene: TRBJ1-3; CDR3 length: 16; CDR3 DNA: TGTGCCAGCAGTGAAACGACAGGGGCTTCTGGAAACACCATATATTTT; CDR3 protein: CASSETTGASGNTIYF
D gene: -; clone size: once; V gene: TRBV6-1; J gene: TRBJ1-3; CDR3 length: 15; CDR3 DNA: TGTGCCAGCAGTACTCTGGGGTTCTCTGGAAACACCATATATTTT; CDR3 protein: CASSTLGFSGNTIYF
D gene: TRBD2; clone size: few; V gene: TRBV5-1; J gene: TRBJ2-5; CDR3 length: 17; CDR3 DNA: TGCGCCAGCAGCTATCGGGTCACTAGCGGGGGCCAAGAGACCCAGTACTTC; CDR3 protein: CASSYRVTSGGQETQYF
D gene: TRBD1; clone size: -; V gene: TRBV6-5; J gene: TRBJ1-1; CDR3 length: 15; CDR3 DNA: TGTGCCAGCAGTAAGGGACAGGGCCCGAACACTGAAGCTTTCTTT; CDR3 protein: CASSKGQGPNTEAFF
D gene: TRBD2; clone size: -; V gene: TRBV29-1; J gene: TRBJ2-7; CDR3 length: 15; CDR3 DNA: TGCAGCGTTCATCTTTCTAGCGGCCCAACCTACGAGCAGTACTTC; CDR3 protein: CSVHLSSGPTYEQYF
D gene: TRBD2; clone size: -; V gene: TRBV30; J gene: TRBJ2-1; CDR3 length: 16; CDR3 DNA: TGTGCCTGGAGTGTACTCGGCGGGAGCTCCTACAATGAGCAGTTCTTC; CDR3 protein: CAWSVLGGSSYNEQFF
D gene: TRBD1; clone size: -; V gene: TRBV19; J gene: TRBJ2-2; CDR3 length: 14; CDR3 DNA: TGTGCCACAAGACAGGGGTGGGGCACCGGGGAGCTGTTTTTT; CDR3 protein: CATRQGWGTGELFF
D gene: -; clone size: -; V gene: TRBV19; J gene: TRBJ2-7; CDR3 length: 15; CDR3 DNA: TGTGCCAGTAGTCGCGGGCCACCAGCGAGGTACGAGCAGTACTTC; CDR3 protein: CASSRGPPARYEQYF
D gene: -; clone size: -; V gene: TRBV27; J gene: TRBJ2-7; CDR3 length: 13; CDR3 DNA: TGTGCCAGCAGTTTATCAATTGTGGGCGAGCAGTACTTC; CDR3 protein: CASSLSIVGEQYF
D gene: TRBD1; clone size: -; V gene: TRBV29-1; J gene: TRBJ2-1; CDR3 length: 16; CDR3 DNA: TGCAGCGTGAAGTCGTGGACAGGTAGCTCCTACAATGAGCAGTTCTTC; CDR3 protein: CSVKSWTGSSYNEQFF
D gene: -; clone size: -; V gene: TRBV5-4; J gene: TRBJ2-1; CDR3 length: 14; CDR3 DNA: TGTGCCAGCAGCTTGGCCCTGTTTGACAATGAGCAGTTCTTC; CDR3 protein: CASSLALFDNEQFF
D gene: TRBD1; clone size: -; V gene: TRBV2; J gene: TRBJ1-5; CDR3 length: 16; CDR3 DNA: TGTGCCAGCAGAACAGGGACAGGCTATAGCAATCAGCCCCAGCATTTT; CDR3 protein: CASRTGTGYSNQPQHF
D gene: -; clone size: -; V gene: TRBV2; J gene: TRBJ1-2; CDR3 length: 13; CDR3 DNA: TGTGCCAGCAAATTTTCGGAGCCGGATGGCTACACCTTC; CDR3 protein: CASKFSEPDGYTF
D gene: -; clone size: -; V gene: TRBV5-1; J gene: TRBJ2-7; CDR3 length: 14; CDR3 DNA: TGCGCCAGCAGCGTATTACAGGAATCGTACGAGCAGTACTTC; CDR3 protein: CASSVLQESYEQYF
D gene: -; clone size: few; V gene: TRBV5-1; J gene: TRBJ1-6; CDR3 length: 13; CDR3 DNA: TGCGCCAGCAGCTTGGGTCTTTCTTCACCCCTCCACTTT; CDR3 protein: CASSLGLSSPLHF
D gene: -; clone size: -; V gene: TRBV11-2; J gene: TRBJ2-2; CDR3 length: 16; CDR3 DNA: TGTGCCAGCAGCTTATGGGGAAATCTTAACACCGGGGAGCTGTTTTTT; CDR3 protein: CASSLWGNLNTGELFF
D gene: TRBD1; clone size: -; V gene: TRBV11-2; J gene: TRBJ1-4; CDR3 length: 15; CDR3 DNA: TGTGCCAGCAGCCGGACAGGAAGTTCTAATGAAAAACTGTTTTTT; CDR3 protein: CASSRTGSSNEKLFF
D gene: TRBD1; clone size: -; V gene: TRBV14; J gene: TRBJ2-1; CDR3 length: 14; CDR3 DNA: TGTGCCAGCAGCTGGAGGCAGGGGGCTAGTGAGCAGTTCTTC; CDR3 protein: CASSWRQGASEQFF
D gene: TRBD1; clone size: -; V gene: TRBV11-2; J gene: TRBJ1-1; CDR3 length: 15; CDR3 DNA: TGTGCCAGCAGCTTAGGGGACAGAGGGAACACTGAAGCTTTCTTT; CDR3 protein: CASSLGDRGNTEAFF
D gene: -; clone size: -; V gene: TRBV5-4; J gene: TRBJ2-1; CDR3 length: 15; CDR3 DNA: TGTGCCAGCTCCCTTGAGGGGAGCTCCTACAATGAGCAGTTCTTC; CDR3 protein: CASSLEGSSYNEQFF
D gene: TRBD1; clone size: -; V gene: TRBV14; J gene: TRBJ1-3; CDR3 length: 16; CDR3 DNA: TGTGCCAGCAGCGCCCTCGGACAGGGAACTGGAAACACCATATATTTT; CDR3 protein: CASSALGQGTGNTIYF
D gene: TRBD2; clone size: -; V gene: TRBV28; J gene: TRBJ2-1; CDR3 length: 11; CDR3 DNA: TGTGCCAGCAGTTTGGGCGGGAGGCGGTTCTTC; CDR3 protein: CASSLGGRRFF
D gene: TRBD1; clone size: -; V gene: TRBV5-1; J gene: TRBJ2-2; CDR3 length: 16; CDR3 DNA: TGCGCCAGCAGCTTGCGCCGACAGGGTAACACCGGGGAGCTGTTTTTT; CDR3 protein: CASSLRRQGNTGELFF
D gene: -; clone size: once; V gene: TRBV2; J gene: TRBJ2-5; CDR3 length: 13; CDR3 DNA: TGTGCCAGCACCCAAGAGGAGGAAGGATCCCAGTACTTC; CDR3 protein: CASTQEEEGSQYF
D gene: TRBD2; clone size: -; V gene: TRBV10-1; J gene: TRBJ2-3; CDR3 length: 19; CDR3 DNA: TGCGCCAGCAGTGTAGCCACAACTAGCGGTGGGGATACCACAGATACGCAGTATTTT; CDR3 protein: CASSVATTSGGDTTDTQYF
D gene: TRBD1; clone size: once; V gene: TRBV5-1; J gene: TRBJ1-6; CDR3 length: 15; CDR3 DNA: TGCGCCAGCAGTCTACGGACAGGGCAGGAAGGGCCCCTCCACTTT; CDR3 protein: CASSLRTGQEGPLHF
D gene: -; clone size: -; V gene: TRBV5-1; J gene: TRBJ1-5; CDR3 length: 15; CDR3 DNA: TGCGCCGGCAGCTTGGGTACCTCCCCGAATCAGCCCCAGCATTTT; CDR3 protein: CAGSLGTSPNQPQHF
D gene: TRBD2; clone size: -; V gene: TRBV6-5; J gene: TRBJ2-7; CDR3 length: 12; CDR3 DNA: TGTGCCAGTTCTAGCGGCTCCTACGAGCAGTACTTC; CDR3 protein: CASSSGSYEQYF
D gene: TRBD1; clone size: once; V gene: TRBV19; J gene: TRBJ2-7; CDR3 length: 14; CDR3 DNA: TGTGCCAGTAGGGGACAGGGGACAATCTACGAGCAGTACTTC; CDR3 protein: CASRGQGTIYEQYF